The 6 T cell receptor beta chains listed next were all sequenced from one sample in a study of blood T cells in healthy people across ages (dated by TCRdb to about 2015). Library preparation employed 5' RACE. A second PCR of roughly 6 to 12 cycles was run with a J-beta primer mix and a sample-barcoded 5' primer. Using fastp at Q25 and MiXCR, TCRdb reprocessed the public reads and kept productive beta chains. One record per CDR3 amino acid sequence lists the most common genes and DNA. This sample lists over 1,500,000 distinct CDR3 sequences; around 40% were detected once. Together, the top ten hold 23% of the sample. Sequencing was performed on blood. All receptors come from a human donor in good health.

This chain links TRBV7-4 with TRBJ1-2; possible D gene TRBD1, 6 bases. Deletions cut 5 bases from V and 3 bases from J, with 13 bases between. Germline V lookup: CDR1 SGHVT, CDR2 SQSDAQ. The length of the CDR3 is 14 residues. This CDR3 is CASSLQGSHYGYTF. CDR3 nucleotide sequence: TGTGCCAGCAGCCTACAGGGATCCCACTATGGCTACACCTTC.

This clonotype was seen ten or more times. The chain uses TRBV11-1 and TRBJ1-2; perhaps TRBD1 as D (6 bases). This CDR3 is 21 amino acids long. V dropped 4 bases and J dropped 0 bases, with 30 bases sitting between them. Germline CDR1 SGHAT, CDR2 FQDESV (reference sequence). CDR3: CASSSQQPGQEKRGTNYGYTF. The CDR3 DNA sequence: TGTGCCAGCAGCTCACAACAACCGGGACAAGAAAAGAGGGGAACTAACTATGGCTACACCTTC.

The chain couples TRBV28 to TRBJ2-3, with TRBD2 matching over 15 bases. V lost 2 bases to trimming and J lost 5 bases; unmatched junction nucleotides: 14. The CDR3 extends over 20 amino acids. Germline assignment: CDR1 MDHEN and CDR2 SYDVKM. CDR3: CASSLNGLAGGLWGIDTQYF. Here the CDR3 DNA reads TGTGCCAGCAGTTTAAACGGACTAGCGGGGGGGTTATGGGGTATAGATACGCAGTATTTT.

CDR3 protein: CSARMAGNTGELFF. The DNA for the CDR3 is TGCAGTGCTAGAATGGCGGGGAACACCGGGGAGCTGTTTTTT. The chain has TRBV20-1 and TRBJ2-2; D is perhaps TRBD2 (5 bases). The CDR3 has 14 amino acids. CDR1 and CDR2 from the germline V gene are DFQATT and SNEGSKA (reference sequence). V dropped 2 bases and J dropped 1 base, with 8 bases sitting between them.

The chain is built from TRBV7-9 and TRBJ1-2; no firm D call. Per the germline V gene, CDR1 is SEHNR and CDR2 is FQNEAQ (reference sequence). Trimming removed 5 bases at V and 5 bases at J, with 18 bases between. The CDR3 covers 15 residues. The CDR3: CASSQGGGRNYGYTF. For the CDR3, the DNA is TGTGCCAGCAGCCAAGGTGGAGGTAGGAATTATGGCTACACCTTC.

The sample holds one count of this clonotype. The chain links TRBV11-2 to TRBJ1-4; TRBD1 might be the D (5 bases). Trimming left V 1 base short and J 3 bases short, with 12 bases between. The CDR3 covers 16 residues. Germline assignment: CDR1 SGHAT and CDR2 FQNNGV. The chain's CDR3 is CASSLGQIWANEKLFF. The CDR3 region has the DNA TGTGCCAGCAGCTTAGGACAGATTTGGGCTAATGAAAAACTGTTTTTT.